This TCR beta chain was obtained from a study of T cell changes during pregnancy in multiple sclerosis. Sequenced by immunoSEQ multiplex PCR; TCRdb stores in-frame clones only, minus some. The sample has tens of thousands of clones, around 93% seen once. The TCR was taken from a female donor with multiple sclerosis, enrolled in a pregnancy study. The source material was peripheral blood, sampled after pregnancy.

CDR3 nucleotide sequence: TGTGCCAGCAGCCTGCCGGGGGGCCTGGACGAGCAGTACTTC. Translating it yields CASSLPGGLDEQYF. The genes are TRBV5-5 and TRBJ2-7; a possible D gene is TRBD2 (7 bases). Germline V CDR1 and CDR2: SGHKS, YYEKEE (reference sequence). This CDR3 spans 14 amino acids. Deletions cut 4 bases from V and 5 bases from J, with 16 bases between.